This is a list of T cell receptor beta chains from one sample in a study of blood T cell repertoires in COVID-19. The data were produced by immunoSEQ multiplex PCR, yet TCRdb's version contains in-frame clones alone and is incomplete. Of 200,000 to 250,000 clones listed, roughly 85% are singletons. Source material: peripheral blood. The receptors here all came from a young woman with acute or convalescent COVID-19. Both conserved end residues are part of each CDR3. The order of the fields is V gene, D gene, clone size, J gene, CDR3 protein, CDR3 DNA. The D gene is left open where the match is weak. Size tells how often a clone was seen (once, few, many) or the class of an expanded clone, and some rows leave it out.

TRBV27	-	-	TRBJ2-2	CASKTFLRTNTGELFF	TGTGCCAGCAAGACCTTCCTTAGGACTAACACCGGGGAGCTGTTTTTT
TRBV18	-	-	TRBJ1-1	CASSPLGATVTEAFF	TGTGCCAGCTCACCCCTGGGGGCAACGGTCACTGAAGCTTTCTTT
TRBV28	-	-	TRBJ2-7	CASSLLIVLPHEQYF	TGTGCCAGCAGTTTACTCATAGTCCTACCCCACGAGCAGTACTTC
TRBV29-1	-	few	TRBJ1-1	CSVERGGNTEAFF	TGCAGCGTTGAAAGAGGTGGGAACACTGAAGCTTTCTTT
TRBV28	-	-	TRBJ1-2	CASSLSLVNYGYTF	TGTGCCAGCAGTTTATCTCTAGTTAACTATGGCTACACCTTC
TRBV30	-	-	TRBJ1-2	CAWNLQEGDGYTF	TGTGCCTGGAACCTCCAAGAGGGAGATGGCTACACCTTC
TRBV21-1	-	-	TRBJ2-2	CASSKLPAAGELFF	TGTGCCAGCAGCAAACTACCCGCTGCCGGGGAGCTGTTTTTT
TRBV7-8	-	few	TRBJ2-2	CASSSTRAGDGELFF	TGTGCCAGCAGCTCAACGAGGGCAGGGGACGGGGAGCTGTTTTTT
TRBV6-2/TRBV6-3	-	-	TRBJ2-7	CASSYSYRLYTYEQYF	TGTGCCAGCAGTTACTCTTACAGGCTTTATACCTACGAGCAGTACTTC
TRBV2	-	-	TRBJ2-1	CAILRDEQFF	TGTGCCATCTTGCGCGATGAGCAGTTCTTC
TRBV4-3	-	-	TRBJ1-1	CASSQDRGGNTEAFF	TGCGCCAGCAGCCAAGATAGGGGGGGAAACACTGAAGCTTTCTTT